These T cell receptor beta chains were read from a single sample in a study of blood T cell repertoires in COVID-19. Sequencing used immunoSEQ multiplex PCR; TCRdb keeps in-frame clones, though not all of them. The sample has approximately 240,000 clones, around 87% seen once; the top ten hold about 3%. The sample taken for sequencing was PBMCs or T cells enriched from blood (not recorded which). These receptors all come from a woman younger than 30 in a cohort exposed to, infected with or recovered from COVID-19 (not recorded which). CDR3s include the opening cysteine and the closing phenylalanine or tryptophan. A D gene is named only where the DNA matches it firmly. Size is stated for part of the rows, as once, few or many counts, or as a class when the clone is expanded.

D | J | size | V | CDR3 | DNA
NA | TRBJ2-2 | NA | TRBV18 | CASHRDSNTGELFF | TGTGCCAGCCACCGAGATTCAAATACCGGGGAGCTGTTTTTT
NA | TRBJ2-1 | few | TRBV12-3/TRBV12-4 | CASKSINNEQFF | TGTGCCAGCAAGAGCATAAACAATGAGCAGTTCTTC
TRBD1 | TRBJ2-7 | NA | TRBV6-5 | CASSYSWDSYEQYF | TGTGCCAGCAGTTACTCCTGGGACAGCTACGAGCAGTACTTC
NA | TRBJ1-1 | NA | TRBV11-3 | CASSLDGRGEAFF | TGTGCCAGCAGCTTAGACGGAAGGGGAGAAGCTTTCTTT
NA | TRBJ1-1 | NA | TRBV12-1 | CASSFVGGVSNTEAFF | TGTGCCAGCAGCTTTGTTGGGGGGGTCTCGAACACTGAAGCTTTCTTT
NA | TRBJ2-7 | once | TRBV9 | CASSVQGNSYEQYF | TGTGCCAGCAGCGTACAGGGGAATTCCTACGAGCAGTACTTC
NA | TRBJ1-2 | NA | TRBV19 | CATRRDFAYGYTF | TGTGCCACCCGAAGGGACTTCGCCTATGGCTACACCTTC
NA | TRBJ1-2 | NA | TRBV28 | CASSPTTGRHGYTF | TGTGCCAGCAGTCCTACTACAGGGCGCCATGGCTACACCTTC
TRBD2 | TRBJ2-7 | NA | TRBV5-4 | CASRILAGDSYEQYF | TGTGCCAGCAGAATCCTAGCGGGGGACTCCTACGAGCAGTACTTC
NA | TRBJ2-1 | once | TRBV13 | CASSLDPLEGEQFF | TGTGCCAGCAGCTTAGATCCCTTAGAGGGAGAGCAGTTCTTC
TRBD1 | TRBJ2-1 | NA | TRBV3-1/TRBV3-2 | CASSPDREKVNEQFF | TGTGCCAGCAGCCCGGACAGGGAGAAGGTTAATGAGCAGTTCTTC
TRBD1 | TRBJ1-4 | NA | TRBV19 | CASSKRPGQFTNEKLFF | TGTGCCAGTAGTAAAAGACCGGGACAGTTTACTAATGAAAAACTGTTTTTT
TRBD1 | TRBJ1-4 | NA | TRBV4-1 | CASSQVGQMVGKLFF | TGCGCCAGCAGCCAAGTGGGACAGATGGTTGGAAAACTGTTTTTT
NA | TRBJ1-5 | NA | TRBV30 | CAHKAQPQHF | TGTGCCCATAAAGCTCAGCCCCAGCATTTT
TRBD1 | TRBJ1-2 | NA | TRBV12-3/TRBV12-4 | CASTEQGSQGYTF | TGTGCCAGCACCGAACAGGGGAGTCAAGGCTACACCTTC
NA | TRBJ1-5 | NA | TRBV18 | CASSPREVRGNQPQHF | TGTGCCAGCTCACCCCGAGAGGTTCGGGGCAATCAGCCCCAGCATTTT
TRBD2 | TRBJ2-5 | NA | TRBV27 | CASSNSGSRETQYF | TGTGCCAGCAGTAATAGCGGGAGCAGAGAGACCCAGTACTTC
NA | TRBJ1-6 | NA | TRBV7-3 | CASRPSGVSPLHF | TGTGCCAGCAGACCATCAGGGGTTTCACCCCTCCACTTT
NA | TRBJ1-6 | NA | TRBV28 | CASSTGSRSPLHF | TGTGCCAGCAGTACGGGGTCACGATCACCCCTCCACTTT
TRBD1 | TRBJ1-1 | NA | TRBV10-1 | CASSENPGGTEAFF | TGCGCCAGCAGTGAGAATCCAGGGGGCACTGAAGCTTTCTTT
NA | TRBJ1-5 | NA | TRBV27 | CASSERRNQPQHF | TGTGCCAGCAGCGAAAGGAGGAACCAGCCCCAGCATTTT
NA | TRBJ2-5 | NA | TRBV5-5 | CASSRWGGGEETQYF | TGTGCCAGCAGCCGATGGGGGGGCGGAGAGGAGACCCAGTACTTC
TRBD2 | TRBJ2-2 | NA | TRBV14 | CASSQESSGGAVTGELFF | TGTGCCAGCAGCCAAGAATCCAGCGGGGGGGCGGTAACCGGGGAGCTGTTTTTT
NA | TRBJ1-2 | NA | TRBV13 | CASSPTGGEGFSGYTF | TGTGCCAGCAGCCCAACCGGGGGGGAAGGATTTAGTGGCTACACCTTC
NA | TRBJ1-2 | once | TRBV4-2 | CASSQDRDTNYGYTF | TGTGCCAGCAGCCAAGACAGGGATACCAACTATGGCTACACCTTC
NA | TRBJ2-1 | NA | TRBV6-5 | CASSYSTIEGNEQFF | TGTGCCAGCAGTTACTCCACTATAGAGGGAAATGAGCAGTTCTTC
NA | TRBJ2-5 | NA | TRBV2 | CASSDRGGETQYF | TGTGCCAGCAGTGACAGGGGAGGGGAGACCCAGTACTTC
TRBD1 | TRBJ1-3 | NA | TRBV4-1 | CASRGGQGPGNTIYF | TGCGCCAGCAGGGGGGGACAGGGCCCTGGAAACACCATATATTTT
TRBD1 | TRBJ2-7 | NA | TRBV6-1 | CASSESGTGFHEQYF | TGTGCCAGCAGTGAAAGTGGGACAGGGTTCCACGAGCAGTACTTC